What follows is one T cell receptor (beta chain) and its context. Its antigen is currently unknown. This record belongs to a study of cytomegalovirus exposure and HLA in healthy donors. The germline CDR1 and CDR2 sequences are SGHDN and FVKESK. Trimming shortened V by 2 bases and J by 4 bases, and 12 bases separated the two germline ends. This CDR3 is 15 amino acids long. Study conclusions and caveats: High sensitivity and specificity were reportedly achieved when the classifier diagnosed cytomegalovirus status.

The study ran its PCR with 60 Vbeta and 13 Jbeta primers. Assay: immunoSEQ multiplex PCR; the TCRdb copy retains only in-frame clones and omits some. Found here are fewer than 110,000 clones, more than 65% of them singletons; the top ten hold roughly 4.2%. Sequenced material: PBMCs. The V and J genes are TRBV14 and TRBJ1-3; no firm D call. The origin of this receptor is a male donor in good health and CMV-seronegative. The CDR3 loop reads CASSQFAGFGNTIYF. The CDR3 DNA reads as TGTGCCAGCAGCCAATTCGCGGGGTTCGGAAACACCATATATTTT.